The 25 T cell receptor beta chains below were found in one sample sequenced in a study of CD8+ T cells in alopecia areata. Extracted RNA was reverse transcribed into cDNA, the sequencing template. Only in-frame clones appear in the TCRdb table, and some are missing; sequencing was by immunoSEQ multiplex PCR. This sample has 160,000 or so clones, with less than 80% found just once. Source: CD8+ T cells sorted from blood, taken at week 0. These receptor sequences come from a human donor with alopecia areata.

This chain links TRBV13 with TRBJ1-5, with D possibly being TRBD1 (5 bases). This CDR3 is 15 amino acids long. CDR1 and CDR2 from the germline V gene are PRHDT and FYEKMQ (reference sequence). V was pared by 0 bases and J by 6 bases, with 12 bases between. The CDR3: CASSLGEQGVQPQHF. DNA of the CDR3: TGTGCCAGCAGCTTAGGTGAACAAGGGGTTCAGCCCCAGCATTTT.

The chain carries TRBV5-1 and TRBJ2-7, with 7 nucleotides matching TRBD1. This CDR3 region has 15 residues. CDR1 and CDR2 from the germline V gene are SGHRS and YFSETQ. The V segment lost 4 bases and the J segment 4 bases; nucleotides outside the gene matches: 11. This chain's CDR3 is CASSDTGVVAYEQYF. As DNA, the CDR3 is TGCGCCAGCAGCGACACAGGGGTGGTGGCTTACGAGCAGTACTTC.

The chain has TRBV29-1 and TRBJ2-7; no firm D call. CDR1 and CDR2 from the germline V gene are SQVTM and ANQGSEA. This CDR3 has 14 residues. With 4 bases removed from V and 5 bases from J, the gap between germline ends came to 18 bases. The CDR3 nucleotides are TGCAGCGTTGTTCCGACGACGCGTTCGGACGAGCAGTACTTC. Translated: CSVVPTTRSDEQYF.

In the case of this clone: At one end, the junction sequence differs from germline, possibly due to a read error. The rearrangement links TRBV13 to TRBJ1-1; D gene ambiguous. The germline V gene encodes CDR1 PRHDT and CDR2 FYEKMQ (reference sequence). The CDR3 covers 15 residues. CDR3 in amino acids: CASSLGGSQNTEALF. In nucleotides, the CDR3 is TGTGCCAGCAGCTTAGGAGGCAGTCAAAACACTGAAGCTCTCTTT. The full variable domain, with the rest looked up from reference TRBV13 and TRBJ1-1, is AAGVIQSPRHLIKEKRETATLKCYPIPRHDTVYWYQQGPGQDPQFLISFYEKMQSDKGSIPDRFSAQQFSDYHSELNMSSLELGDSALYFCASSLGGSQNTEALFGQGTRLTVV.

This clone was observed a handful of times. The V and J genes are TRBV5-8 and TRBJ1-3, with D hard to call. The V gene lost 0 bases and the J gene lost 2 bases, with 6 bases spanning the gap. The CDR3 is made up of 14 amino acids. Germline values: CDR1 SGHTS, CDR2 YDEGEE. The CDR3, as DNA: TGTGCCAGCAGCTTGGGGGTAGCTGGAAACACCATATATTTT. Translation: CASSLGVAGNTIYF.

This chain uses TRBV15 with TRBJ2-7; 9 bases are a match to TRBD1. This CDR3 has 15 residues. Germline CDR1 is LNHNV and CDR2 is YYDKDF (reference sequence). J lost 5 bases, V lost 3 bases, and 8 bases had no gene match. The CDR3 bases are TGTGCCACCAGCAGTGAGGGACAGGGATATCACGAGCAGTACTTC. Translation: CATSSEGQGYHEQYF.

This clone has more than one count but fewer than ten. The chain is built from TRBV27 and TRBJ1-2; D unclear. Trimming pared 3 bases from V and 8 bases from J, leaving 13 bases between. In germline, CDR1 is MNHEY, CDR2 SMNVEV (reference sequence). The CDR3 runs 13 residues. In DNA, the CDR3 is TGTGCCAGCAGTTTTCGTGGTTTAGGCGGCTACACCTTC. Its translation is CASSFRGLGGYTF.

The J gene is TRBJ2-7, the V gene TRBV13; 7 bases are a match to TRBD1. Germline trimming cut 0 bases from V and 4 bases from J; bases unmatched to any gene: 6. The CDR3 extends over 15 amino acids. Germline CDR1 reads PRHDT; CDR2 reads FYEKMQ (reference sequence). The CDR3 sequence: CASSLGGTARYEQYF. The CDR3 DNA is TGTGCCAGCAGCTTAGGCGGGACAGCTCGTTACGAGCAGTACTTC. Drawing the rest from reference TRBV13 and TRBJ2-7, the complete variable domain is AAGVIQSPRHLIKEKRETATLKCYPIPRHDTVYWYQQGPGQDPQFLISFYEKMQSDKGSIPDRFSAQQFSDYHSELNMSSLELGDSALYFCASSLGGTARYEQYFGPGTRLTVT.

The rearrangement uses TRBV5-1 and TRBJ2-7; D perhaps matches TRBD1 (6 bases). CDR3 length equals 14 residues. Germline assignment: CDR1 SGHRS and CDR2 YFSETQ. V shed 4 bases and J shed 3 bases, with 14 bases lying between them. CDR3 nucleotide sequence: TGCGCCAGCAGCCCGTCCGGGACACTCTACGAGCAGTACTTC. Protein product: CASSPSGTLYEQYF.

The chain recombines TRBV14 with TRBJ1-1, with D perhaps matching TRBD1 (6 bases). Trimming pared 3 bases from V and 7 bases from J, leaving 15 bases between. This CDR3 contains 14 residues. Germline CDR1 is SGHDN and CDR2 is FVKESK. CDR3 DNA sequence: TGTGCCAGCAGCCATAATACAGGGTTTGGTGAAGCTTTCTTT. It yields the protein CASSHNTGFGEAFF.

This clone has just a few counts. The sample carries other DNA sequences with the same CDR3. This rearrangement joins TRBV6-5 to TRBJ1-5, with D unclear. The CDR3 totals 13 residues. Germline values: CDR1 MNHEY, CDR2 SVGAGI. V lost 0 bases, J lost 4 bases, and 4 bases lay in between. The CDR3 DNA reads as TGTGCCAGCAGTTACTCACCAAATCAGCCCCAGCATTTT. It codes for CASSYSPNQPQHF.

This sequence joins TRBV9 and TRBJ1-4; 12 positions match TRBD1. V gave up 3 bases and J gave up 11 bases; unmatched junction bases: 8. CDR3 length: 15 residues. Germline V gene sequence: CDR1 SGDLS, CDR2 YYNGEE. CDR3 region: CASSAAGTGGKKLFF. DNA for the CDR3: TGTGCCAGCAGCGCCGCCGGGACAGGGGGCAAGAAACTGTTTTTT.

J is TRBJ1-6 and V is TRBV13, with D possibly TRBD1 on 6 matching bases. The germline V gene has CDR1 PRHDT and CDR2 FYEKMQ (reference sequence). Trimming pared 5 bases from V and 7 bases from J, leaving 21 bases between. This CDR3 comprises 17 residues. CDR3 coding DNA: TGTGCCAGCAGCCCGACCTCCCGGGGGCCGGAAAATTCACCCCTCCACTTT. Translating it yields CASSPTSRGPENSPLHF.

The chain combines TRBV13 with TRBJ2-5; D might be TRBD1 or TRBD2, each matching 6 bases. The germline V gene has CDR1 PRHDT and CDR2 FYEKMQ (reference sequence). The CDR3 totals 18 residues. V lost 4 bases, J lost 1 base, and 22 bases lay in between. The CDR3 loop reads CASSSQPHGGVRQETQYF. CDR3 in DNA: TGTGCCAGCAGCTCCCAACCTCACGGGGGCGTACGCCAAGAGACCCAGTACTTC.

The chain is built from TRBV19 and TRBJ1-1, with D tentatively TRBD1 (5 bases). Germline values: CDR1 LNHDA, CDR2 SQIVND (reference sequence). V was cut by 9 bases and J by 0 bases, with 17 bases left in between. The CDR3 covers 15 residues. The CDR3: CASKRDSSVNTEAFF. In DNA, the CDR3 is TGTGCCAGCAAGAGGGACTCCTCAGTGAACACTGAAGCTTTCTTT.

This clone was seen more than once but under ten times. The rearrangement joins TRBV9 to TRBJ2-1; 8 bases agree with TRBD2. The CDR3 runs 13 residues. Trimming at V came to 3 bases and at J to 5 bases, leaving 1 base not matched to a gene. CDR1 is SGDLS and CDR2 is YYNGEE in the germline V gene. The CDR3 sequence is CASSAGGNNEQFF. The CDR3 DNA is TGTGCCAGCAGCGCGGGAGGGAACAATGAGCAGTTCTTC.

The chain links TRBV5-1 to TRBJ2-7; 9 bases fit TRBD1. With V trimmed by 4 bases and J by 2 bases, 4 bases remained unmatched. Germline lookup yields CDR1 SGHRS and CDR2 YFSETQ. This CDR3 spans 14 amino acids. CDR3 residues: CASSAGTGPYEQYF. In nucleotides, the CDR3 is TGCGCCAGCAGCGCCGGGACAGGGCCCTACGAGCAGTACTTC.

V and J are TRBV11-2 and TRBJ2-7; D call uncertain. Trimming shortened V by 3 bases and J by 7 bases, and 10 bases separated the two germline ends. This CDR3 comprises 12 residues. CDR1 and CDR2 (germline): SGHAT, FQNNGV. CDR3 nucleotides: TGTGCCAGCAGCTTGAAGATGAGGGAGCAGTACTTC. Its protein is CASSLKMREQYF.

The CDR3 loop reads CASSLRGLAASTDTQYF. The CDR3 DNA reads TGCGCCAGCAGCTTGCGGGGACTAGCTGCTAGCACAGATACGCAGTATTTT. This sequence joins TRBV5-1 and TRBJ2-3; 9 bases fit TRBD2. V shed 1 base and J 0 bases; nucleotides not matched to a gene: 6. CDR3 length equals 17 residues. Germline lookup yields CDR1 SGHRS and CDR2 YFSETQ.

This clone is a singleton in its sample. This sequence joins TRBV13 and TRBJ2-5, with TRBD2 as a possible D gene (5 bases). V was pared by 4 bases and J by 5 bases, with 11 bases between. The CDR3 extends over 13 amino acids. Germline lookup yields CDR1 PRHDT and CDR2 FYEKMQ (reference sequence). This CDR3 is CASSYPGLETQYF. The CDR3 DNA sequence: TGTGCCAGCAGCTACCCGGGGTTGGAGACCCAGTACTTC.

This chain links TRBV13 with TRBJ2-7; 8 bases fit TRBD1. This CDR3 comprises 22 residues. Per germline, CDR1 PRHDT and CDR2 FYEKMQ (reference sequence). The J segment lost 0 bases and the V segment lost 5 bases, leaving 27 bases of the junction unmatched. For the CDR3, the DNA is TGTGCCAGCAGCCCGCAGGCCGGAGGGCTAGTTGGAGGACAGGGCCGCTCCTACGAGCAGTACTTC. Its protein is CASSPQAGGLVGGQGRSYEQYF.

V usage is TRBV15 and J usage is TRBJ2-6; D gene ambiguous. The V and J ends lost 0 bases and 0 bases respectively, with 12 bases between them. CDR3 length equals 18 residues. Germline CDR1 LNHNV, CDR2 YYDKDF (reference sequence). Written as DNA, the CDR3 is TGTGCCACCAGCAGAGATAGGGTTCGATACTCTGGGGCCAACGTCCTGACTTTC. Translated: CATSRDRVRYSGANVLTF.

This clone was detected a few times. This sequence joins TRBV6-4 and TRBJ1-2, with a weak D call TRBD1 (5 bases). Trimming pared 6 bases from V and 4 bases from J, leaving 12 bases between. This CDR3 spans 13 amino acids. Germline-derived CDR1 and CDR2 are MRHNA and SNTAGT. As DNA, the CDR3 is TGTGCCAGCAGGGTGGGGCCCCTCTATGGCTACACCTTC. This translates into CASRVGPLYGYTF.

V and J are TRBV30 and TRBJ1-1; D might be TRBD1 (5 bases). CDR1 is GTSNPN, CDR2 SVGIG, per germline (reference sequence). The CDR3 contains 11 residues. V lost 7 bases and J lost 1, with 7 bases in between. CDR3 sequence: CASGRNTEAFF. The CDR3 DNA is TGTGCCTCAGGGAGGAACACTGAAGCTTTCTTT. The full variable domain, its missing parts supplied by reference TRBV30 and TRBJ1-1, is SQTIHQWPATLVQPVGSPLSLECTVEGTSNPNLYWYRQAAGRGLQLLFYSVGIGQISSEVPQNLSASRPQDRQFILSSKKLLLSDSGFYLCASGRNTEAFFGQGTRLTVV.

The genes are TRBV29-1 and TRBJ1-5; D perhaps matches TRBD1 (5 bases). From germline, CDR1 is SQVTM and CDR2 ANQGSEA. This CDR3 region has 13 residues. V gave up 6 bases and J gave up 2 bases, with 11 bases separating them. CDR3 amino acids: CSVGGYGNQPQHF. The CDR3 DNA reads TGCAGCGTGGGGGGGTATGGCAATCAGCCCCAGCATTTT.